One and the same sample provided the 11 T cell receptor beta chains below, sequenced in a study of OX40 agonist ivuxolimab in advanced cancers. Some clones are missing from TCRdb's copy, which holds only in-frame ones; the method was immunoSEQ multiplex PCR. The sample lists fewer than 85,000 clones; 60% to 80% were seen once. The starting material was CD4+ or CD8+ T cells sorted from blood, obtained in a trial of the OX40 agonist ivuxolimab. These receptors were obtained from an adult with an advanced solid tumor such as melanoma, head and neck, liver or kidney cancer.

The chain joins TRBV5-6 to TRBJ1-2; D is unresolved. The CDR3 has 13 residues. CDR1 and CDR2 from the germline V gene are SGHDT and YYEEEE. The V end lost 2 bases, the J end lost 6 bases, and 11 bases lay between the germline ends. Here the CDR3 DNA reads TGTGCCAGCAGCTTCGACCTTACTGATGGCTACACCTTC. Translated: CASSFDLTDGYTF.

The gene calls are TRBV2 and TRBJ2-7; unclear D gene. Germline V gives CDR1 SNHLY, CDR2 FYNNEI. The CDR3 consists of 10 residues. Trimming removed 3 bases from V and 4 bases from J, with 1 base in between. CDR3 sequence: CASSDYEQYF. In DNA form, the CDR3 reads TGTGCCAGCAGTGATTACGAGCAGTACTTC.

The chain combines TRBV6-6 with TRBJ2-3, with 9 bases that match TRBD1. V lost 5 bases to trimming and J lost 1 base; unmatched junction nucleotides: 7. The CDR3 is made up of 16 amino acids. Germline-derived CDR1 and CDR2 are MNHNY and SVGAGI (reference sequence). This CDR3 reads CASSNTGGAGTDTQYF. CDR3 bases: TGTGCCAGCAGTAATACAGGGGGCGCGGGCACAGATACGCAGTATTTT.

The V call is TRBV10-3, the J call TRBJ2-2; 10 bases agree with TRBD2. Per the germline V gene, CDR1 is ENHRY and CDR2 is SYGVKD. V was clipped by 4 bases and J by 6 bases; unmatched bases: 11. The length of the CDR3 is 17 residues. The DNA of the CDR3 is TGTGCCATCAGTGTCTCAAGCGGGAGGGAAATTCCCGGGGAGCTGTTTTTT. This encodes CAISVSSGREIPGELFF.

The count of this clone is one. The genes are TRBV2 and TRBJ1-6, with a possible D match to TRBD1 (6 bases). V was trimmed by 7 bases and J by 3 bases, leaving 13 bases between them. This CDR3 contains 15 residues. CDR1 SNHLY and CDR2 FYNNEI come from the germline V gene. CDR3: CASKEDSIYNSPLHF. The CDR3 nucleotides are TGTGCCAGCAAAGAGGACAGCATCTATAATTCACCCCTCCACTTT.

The rearrangement links TRBV11-3 to TRBJ2-1, with 11 bases fitting TRBD2. This CDR3 is 16 amino acids long. Germline loops: CDR1 SGHNT, CDR2 YENEEA. The V gene end was trimmed by 5 bases and the J gene end by 4 bases; junction bases not matched to a gene: 7. Here the CDR3 reads CASSLSGGAGYNEQFF. CDR3 sequence (DNA): TGTGCCAGCAGCCTTAGCGGGGGGGCAGGTTACAATGAGCAGTTCTTC.

The chain couples TRBV5-1 to TRBJ2-2; the match to TRBD2 covers 9 bases. With 0 bases clipped from V and 4 bases from J, the junction kept 10 bases outside the gene matches. The CDR3 contains 18 residues. Per germline, CDR1 SGHRS and CDR2 YFSETQ. The CDR3 DNA follows: TGCGCCAGCAGCTTGGTGGCTAGCGGGATAATGGGCACCGGGGAGCTGTTTTTT. Its translation is CASSLVASGIMGTGELFF.

As for this clone: Additional DNA sequences in this sample encode the identical CDR3. The V gene is TRBV7-9, the J gene TRBJ1-1; D not certain. V lost 0 bases and J lost 3, with 8 bases in between. The length of the CDR3 is 14 residues. Germline V CDR1 and CDR2: SEHNR, FQNEAQ (reference sequence). In nucleotides, the CDR3 is TGTGCCAGCAGCTTAGCTAGGGCGTACACTGAAGCTTTCTTT. It yields the protein CASSLARAYTEAFF.

The CDR3 coding sequence is TGTGCCAGCAGCCCCTATGATAGATATAGCAATCAGCCCCAGCATTTT. Its protein product is CASSPYDRYSNQPQHF. V is TRBV21-1 and J is TRBJ1-5. TRBV21-1 is recorded as a pseudogene. CDR3 length: 16 amino acids.

The count of this clone is one. The chain joins TRBV6-6 to TRBJ2-1; D gene unclear. This CDR3 is built from 15 residues. Germline CDR1 is MNHNY and CDR2 is SVGAGI (reference sequence). V lost 2 bases, J lost 4 bases, and 12 bases lay in between. CDR3 nucleotides: TGTGCCAGCAGTTACGGGGTTCAGGAATACAATGAGCAGTTCTTC. It specifies CASSYGVQEYNEQFF.

J is TRBJ1-1 and V is TRBV18; 8 bases are shared with TRBD1. V was pared by 6 bases and J by 3 bases, with 3 bases of the junction left unmatched. The CDR3 consists of 13 residues. CDR1 is KGHSH, CDR2 LQKENI, per germline. CDR3 nucleotide sequence: TGTGCCAGCTCGGCGGACAGGGACACTGAAGCTTTCTTT. Its translation is CASSADRDTEAFF. Supplemented by reference TRBV18 and TRBJ1-1, the full variable domain reads NAGVMQNPRHLVRRRGQEARLRCSPMKGHSHVYWYRQLPEEGLKFMVYLQKENIIDESGMPKERFSAEFPKEGPSILRIQQVVRGDSAAYFCASSADRDTEAFFGQGTRLTVV.